The entry that follows covers one T cell receptor (beta chain) sequence. Antigen: not known. Via MiXCR, TCRdb re-called the 5' RACE reads, giving one row per CDR3 protein. The repertoire holds about 74,000 distinct CDR3 sequences, with 7.1% as singletons. This record comes from a study of T cells after yellow fever vaccination. General study points: Though it reached lower strength, the secondary response hit its peak faster, day 5 versus 15. Clones from primary vaccination mostly reappeared after the booster (96% CD4, about 88% CD8).

This CDR3 region has 13 residues. CDR1 is SNHLY and CDR2 is FYNNEI in the germline V gene. V lost 7 bases and J 2 bases, leaving 12 bases between the germline ends. The chain is built from TRBV2 and TRBJ2-7; perhaps TRBD1 as D (5 bases). The starting material was CD8+ T cells sorted from PBMCs, obtained 5 days after the first yellow fever vaccination. This sequence was found in a man aged 18 to 35 who received the YFV17D yellow fever vaccine. CDR3 bases: TGTGCCAGCAATCCAGGGATTGCCTACGAGCAGTACTTC. It encodes CASNPGIAYEQYF.